This T cell receptor beta chain was sequenced during a study of lung T cells in sarcoidosis with Löfgren's syndrome. TCRdb reanalysed the reads using MiXCR and keeps one entry per CDR3 protein. The data show about 19,000 distinct CDR3 sequences, around 20% seen once. V lost 3 bases and J 9 bases, leaving 19 bases between the germline ends. The CDR3 sequence is 15 residues long. CDR1 is SGDLS and CDR2 is YYNGEE in the germline V gene. This clonotype was obtained from a human donor with sarcoidosis (Löfgren's syndrome or another form), or a control subject (not recorded which). The J gene is TRBJ2-1, the V gene TRBV9, with D tentatively TRBD1 (5 bases). The material sequenced was CD4+ T cells from bronchoalveolar lavage. The DNA for the CDR3 is TGTGCCAGCAGCGCCGACAGTAACCCCCACGGTGAGCAGTTCTTC. Protein sequence: CASSADSNPHGEQFF.